This T cell receptor beta chain was observed in a study of CD8+CD57+ T cells in acquired aplastic anemia. Study at large: Sorting CD4+ and CD8+ cells gave DNA averaging around 3 ug. Study outcomes and limitations: Controls and patients did not differ significantly in CD8+ Simpson's diversity.

This clonotype was observed at least ten times. Its antigen remains unidentified. The template used for profiling TCR beta VDJ and CDR3 was genomic DNA. TCRdb re-analysed the reads in MiXCR, keeping a single row per CDR3 protein. This sample has approximately 130,000 distinct CDR3 sequences; 40% to 45% occur once, and the top ten carry roughly 8.1%. The germline V gene encodes CDR1 MNHNS and CDR2 SASEGT. V lost 7 bases and J 5 bases, leaving 17 bases between the germline ends. The CDR3 is 14 residues long. This chain links TRBV6-1 with TRBJ2-5; a possible D gene is TRBD2 (6 bases). The sample consisted of sorted CD4+, CD8+, or CD8+CD57+ T cells (not recorded which) from PBMCs. The TCR originated in a human donor in good health, serving as a control. The CDR3 coding sequence is TGTGCCAGCAATCCTAGGGGAGGTTGGGAGACCCAGTACTTC. It translates to CASNPRGGWETQYF.